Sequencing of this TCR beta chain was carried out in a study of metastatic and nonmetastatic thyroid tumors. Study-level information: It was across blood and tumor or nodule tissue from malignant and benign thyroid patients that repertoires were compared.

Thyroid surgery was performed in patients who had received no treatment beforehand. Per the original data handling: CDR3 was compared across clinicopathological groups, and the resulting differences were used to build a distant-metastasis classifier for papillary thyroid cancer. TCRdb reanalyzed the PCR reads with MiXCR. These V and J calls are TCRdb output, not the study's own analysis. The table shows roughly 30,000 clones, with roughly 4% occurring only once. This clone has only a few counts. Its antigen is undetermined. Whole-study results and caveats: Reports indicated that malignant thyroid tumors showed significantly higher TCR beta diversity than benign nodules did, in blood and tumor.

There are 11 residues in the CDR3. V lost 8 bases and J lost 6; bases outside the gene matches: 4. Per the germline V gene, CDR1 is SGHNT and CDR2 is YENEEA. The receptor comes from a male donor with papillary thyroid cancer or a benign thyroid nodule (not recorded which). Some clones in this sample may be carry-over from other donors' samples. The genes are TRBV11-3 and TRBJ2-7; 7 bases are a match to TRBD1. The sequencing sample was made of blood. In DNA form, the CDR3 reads TGTGCCAGCTCTCAGGGGGTCGAGCAGTACTTC. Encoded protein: CASSQGVEQYF.